The 31 T cell receptor beta chains below all came from one sample that was sequenced in a study of cytomegalovirus exposure and HLA in healthy donors. PCR primers comprised 60 Vbeta and 13 Jbeta primers. Sequenced by immunoSEQ multiplex PCR; TCRdb stores in-frame clones only, minus some. The sample comprises approximately 140,000 clones, around 78% of which are singletons, and 1.8% rests with the top ten. Sequenced sample: PBMCs. The receptors shown here come from a woman aged 50 to 60 in good health and CMV-seronegative.

V and J are TRBV6-5 and TRBJ1-6, with a weak D call TRBD1 (6 bases). V lost 6 bases to trimming and J lost 10 bases, with 19 bases between them. Germline loops: CDR1 MNHEY, CDR2 SVGAGI. This CDR3 comprises 15 residues. As DNA, the CDR3 is TGTGCCAGCAGGGACCTAAGGGGGATTGACTCACCCCTCCACTTT. Encoded protein: CASRDLRGIDSPLHF.

This chain connects TRBV9 to TRBJ2-4, with D unclear. In germline, CDR1 is SGDLS, CDR2 YYNGEE. V was clipped by 3 bases and J by 0 bases, with 7 bases between them. The CDR3 is 14 amino acids. As DNA, the CDR3 is TGTGCCAGCAGCGCAACTTTAGCCAAAAACATTCAGTACTTC. This codes for CASSATLAKNIQYF.

The chain links TRBV7-3 to TRBJ2-1; the D gene is possibly TRBD2 (5 bases). CDR1 SGHTA and CDR2 FQGTGA come from the germline V gene. V was shortened by 5 bases and J by 2 bases, with 16 bases between the two germline ends. CDR3 length equals 16 residues. In DNA, the CDR3 is TGTGCCAGCAGCCCTAAGCTGGCGGGTGCCTACAATGAGCAGTTCTTC. Its protein product is CASSPKLAGAYNEQFF.

This sequence joins TRBV6-5 and TRBJ1-2, with 9 bases lining up with TRBD1. The V gene end was trimmed by 6 bases and the J gene end by 6 bases; junction bases not matched to a gene: 5. Per the germline V gene, CDR1 is MNHEY and CDR2 is SVGAGI. This CDR3 spans 13 amino acids. CDR3 sequence reads: CASRRQGVHGYTF. In nucleotides, the CDR3 is TGTGCCAGCAGGCGACAGGGGGTGCATGGCTACACCTTC.

The chain couples TRBV10-3 to TRBJ2-6; D might be TRBD1 (6 bases). Germline lookup yields CDR1 ENHRY and CDR2 SYGVKD. Trimming pared 6 bases from V and 4 bases from J, leaving 19 bases between. The CDR3 runs 17 residues. CDR3 in DNA: TGTGCCATCAGGGGGGCGGCGCTGAAATCGGGGGCCAACGTCCTGACTTTC. Its protein product is CAIRGAALKSGANVLTF.

This clone was seen a few times. The chain carries TRBV4-1 and TRBJ1-4, with 9 bases matching TRBD1. In germline, CDR1 is MGHRA, CDR2 YSYEKL. J lost 2 bases, V lost 2 bases, and 9 bases had no gene match. This CDR3 contains 18 residues. CDR3 region: CASSQPGTGSSTNEKLFF. CDR3 coding DNA: TGCGCCAGCAGCCAACCCGGGACAGGGTCTTCGACTAATGAAAAACTGTTTTTT.

In its sample, this clone was seen once. V gene TRBV19 combines with J gene TRBJ2-2, with 7 bases matching TRBD1. In germline, CDR1 is LNHDA, CDR2 SQIVND (reference sequence). V lost 6 bases to trimming and J lost 5 bases; unmatched junction nucleotides: 6. There are 14 residues in the CDR3. The CDR3 DNA reads as TGTGCCAGTAGACGACAGGGTGATACCGGGGAGCTGTTTTTT. Translated, it gives CASRRQGDTGELFF.

This chain joins TRBV5-5 and TRBJ1-4; no clear D. CDR3 size: 13 residues. The V and J ends lost 2 bases and 5 bases respectively, with 7 bases between them. In germline, CDR1 is SGHKS, CDR2 YYEKEE (reference sequence). CDR3 coding DNA: TGTGCCAGCAGCTTCTCACAGAATGAAAAACTGTTTTTT. It yields the protein CASSFSQNEKLFF.

The CDR3 here is CASSPPPGLALGEQYF. The CDR3 coding sequence is TGTGCCAGCAGTCCTCCACCTGGACTAGCCCTCGGCGAGCAGTACTTC. The chain employs TRBV28 and TRBJ2-7, with 8 bases aligning to TRBD2. Germline V lookup: CDR1 MDHEN, CDR2 SYDVKM. Unmatched junction bases numbered 15, after V lost 5 bases and J lost 6 bases. This CDR3 is built from 16 residues.

J is TRBJ2-1 and V is TRBV7-6, with 11 bases fitting TRBD1. The CDR3 sequence is 16 residues long. Germline-derived CDR1 and CDR2 are SGHVS and FNYEAQ. With V trimmed by 2 bases and J by 8 bases, 8 bases remained unmatched. For the CDR3, the DNA is TGTGCCAGCAGCTTACGGACAGGGGGCAGCGTGGATGAGCAGTTCTTC. This encodes CASSLRTGGSVDEQFF.

This rearrangement joins TRBV19 to TRBJ1-1; TRBD1 matches at 12 bases. CDR1 LNHDA and CDR2 SQIVND come from the germline V gene (reference sequence). V was clipped by 5 bases and J by 1 base; unmatched bases: 2. This CDR3 has 15 residues. The CDR3 here is CASSWDRGPNTEAFF. CDR3 DNA: TGTGCCAGTAGTTGGGACAGGGGGCCGAACACTGAAGCTTTCTTT.

The chain employs TRBV11-2 and TRBJ2-1, with 10 nucleotides matching TRBD2. The V gene's germline CDR1 is SGHAT and CDR2 FQNNGV. CDR3 length equals 12 residues. In nucleotides, the CDR3 is TGTGCTGGGGCTAGCGGGAGCGTTGAGCAGTTCTTC. Its protein is CAGASGSVEQFF. Full variable domain (outside the CDR3, taken from reference TRBV11-2 and TRBJ2-1): EAGVAQSPRYKIIEKRQSVAFWCNPISGHATLYWYQQILGQGPKLLIQFQNNGVVDDSQLPKDRFSAERLKGVDSTLKIQPAKLEDSAVYLCAGASGSVEQFFGPGTRLTVL.

This clone was observed once. J is TRBJ2-5 and V is TRBV9; 11 nucleotides agree with TRBD2. V lost 3 bases to trimming and J lost 4 bases; unmatched junction nucleotides: 11. The germline CDR1 and CDR2 sequences are SGDLS and YYNGEE. The CDR3 length is 17 residues. In nucleotides, the CDR3 is TGTGCCAGCAGCGGGTACGCCGGGACTAGCGGCACAGAGACCCAGTACTTC. It is translated as CASSGYAGTSGTETQYF. Drawing the rest from reference TRBV9 and TRBJ2-5, the complete variable domain is DSGVTQTPKHLITATGQRVTLRCSPRSGDLSVYWYQQSLDQGLQFLIQYYNGEERAKGNILERFSAQQFPDLHSELNLSSLELGDSALYFCASSGYAGTSGTETQYFGPGTRLLVL.

This clone was found once. One junction end disagrees with the germline gene, perhaps due to a read error. The J gene is TRBJ1-2, the V gene TRBV7-2; TRBD1 matches at 10 bases. This CDR3 is built from 16 residues. The germline gives CDR1 SGHTA, CDR2 FQGNSA. The CDR3 nucleotides are TGTGCCAGCAGCTTGGGTCGGGACAGGGGCATCGGGGGCTACCCCTTC. Its protein is CASSLGRDRGIGGYPF.

The CDR3 spells CAISVTSGSYNEQFF. The CDR3 DNA reads TGTGCCATCAGTGTGACTAGCGGGAGCTACAATGAGCAGTTCTTC. The V and J genes are TRBV10-3 and TRBJ2-1; 12 bases fit TRBD2. V lost 4 bases to trimming and J lost 3 bases; unmatched junction nucleotides: 1. Germline assignment: CDR1 ENHRY and CDR2 SYGVKD. This CDR3 contains 15 residues.

This chain uses TRBV6-1 with TRBJ2-1; D unclear. Trimming shortened V by 5 bases and J by 8 bases, and 16 bases separated the two germline ends. This CDR3 spans 14 amino acids. Germline-derived CDR1 and CDR2 are MNHNS and SASEGT. Here the CDR3 reads CASSFTWPRDEQFF. The CDR3 bases are TGTGCCAGCAGTTTCACCTGGCCTCGGGATGAGCAGTTCTTC.

V gene TRBV5-8 combines with J gene TRBJ1-1, with D unresolved. V shed 6 bases and J shed 4 bases, with 19 bases lying between them. Per germline, CDR1 SGHTS and CDR2 YDEGEE. The CDR3 contains 15 residues. The DNA of the CDR3 is TGTGCCAGCATCCCTCTGCCGGGGTTGAGCACTGAAGCTTTCTTT. Amino acid sequence: CASIPLPGLSTEAFF.

The chain is built from TRBV30 and TRBJ1-2, with D possibly matching TRBD1 (5 bases). Trimming took off 8 bases at V and 1 base at J, with 14 bases between the two ends. The germline V gene encodes CDR1 GTSNPN and CDR2 SVGIG (reference sequence). There are 13 residues in the CDR3. The CDR3 loop is CAQTRGFNYGYTF. The CDR3 bases are TGTGCCCAAACGCGGGGGTTTAACTATGGCTACACCTTC.

The gene calls are TRBV7-9 and TRBJ2-3; D may be TRBD2 (6 bases). Germline loops: CDR1 SEHNR, CDR2 FQNEAQ (reference sequence). V was pared by 3 bases and J by 6 bases, with 7 bases between. CDR3 length: 12 amino acids. The CDR3 DNA is TGTGCCAGCAGCTTCCTAGCGGATACGCAGTATTTT. Translation gives CASSFLADTQYF.

The rearrangement links TRBV6-5 to TRBJ1-5; 7 bases are a match to TRBD1. The CDR3 spans 14 residues. Germline CDR1 is MNHEY and CDR2 is SVGAGI. V trimming: 9 bases; J trimming: 2 bases; junction bases outside the gene matches: 7. The CDR3 DNA follows: TGTGCCAGTACTGCCGGGACAGGCAATCAGCCCCAGCATTTT. It codes for CASTAGTGNQPQHF.

In its sample, this clone was seen a few times. The rearrangement uses TRBV27 and TRBJ1-1, with 7 bases aligning to TRBD1. The CDR3 length is 15 residues. Germline loops: CDR1 MNHEY, CDR2 SMNVEV (reference sequence). V trimming: 6 bases; J trimming: 1 base; junction bases outside the gene matches: 8. The CDR3 spells CASRARQGGNTEAFF. CDR3 coding DNA: TGTGCCAGCAGGGCAAGACAGGGTGGGAACACTGAAGCTTTCTTT.

As DNA, the CDR3 is TGTGCCACCAGCAGAGATCTGACCCTCAACAGGGGCAGGTTGTCCAATGAGCAGTTCTTC. This sequence encodes CATSRDLTLNRGRLSNEQFF. V and J are TRBV15 and TRBJ2-1, with 7 bases matching TRBD1. Germline V gives CDR1 LNHNV, CDR2 YYDKDF (reference sequence). The CDR3 has 20 amino acids. With 0 bases clipped from V and 6 bases from J, the junction kept 20 bases outside the gene matches.

V gene TRBV19 combines with J gene TRBJ2-7; a weak D match, TRBD2 (7 bases). Trimming pared 6 bases from V and 5 bases from J, leaving 11 bases between. The CDR3 runs 12 residues. Germline V gene data show CDR1 as LNHDA and CDR2 as SQIVND (reference sequence). The CDR3 region has the DNA TGTGCCAGTAGAGGGAGGGGGGACGAGCAGTACTTC. This sequence encodes CASRGRGDEQYF.

V gene TRBV6-6 combines with J gene TRBJ2-7; 12 positions agree with TRBD2. Per the germline V gene, CDR1 is MNHNY and CDR2 is SVGAGI (reference sequence). The CDR3 is 13 amino acids. V gave up 6 bases and J gave up 4 bases; unmatched junction bases: 1. The CDR3 protein is CASRTSGGYEQYV. In nucleotides, the CDR3 is TGTGCCAGCAGGACTAGCGGGGGATACGAGCAGTACGTC.

This sequence joins TRBV9 and TRBJ2-7; TRBD2 is a possible D gene (5 bases). Trimming took off 2 bases at V and 4 bases at J, with 16 bases between the two ends. CDR1 is SGDLS, CDR2 YYNGEE, per germline. The CDR3 totals 15 residues. The CDR3 region has the DNA TGTGCCAGCAGCGTTTCTTCCGGGAATTCGTACGAGCAGTACTTC. It translates to CASSVSSGNSYEQYF.

The chain links TRBV5-6 to TRBJ1-5, with D unclear. The CDR3 is 15 amino acids. Germline V gene sequence: CDR1 SGHDT, CDR2 YYEEEE. Trimming took off 0 bases at V and 2 bases at J, with 9 bases between the two ends. The DNA of the CDR3 is TGTGCCAGCAGCTTGGCAGGCGGGGGCAATCAGCCCCAGCATTTT. Encoded protein: CASSLAGGGNQPQHF.

The rearrangement links TRBV28 to TRBJ2-7, with 8 bases that match TRBD1. With 5 bases clipped from V and 4 bases from J, the junction kept 10 bases outside the gene matches. Germline lookup yields CDR1 MDHEN and CDR2 SYDVKM. CDR3 length: 15 amino acids. The CDR3 reads CASSPGQATPYEQYV. CDR3 sequence (DNA): TGTGCCAGCAGTCCGGGACAGGCAACACCATACGAGCAGTACGTC.

The chain couples TRBV30 to TRBJ2-7; D gene unclear. Trimming shortened V by 1 base and J by 0 bases, and 7 bases separated the two germline ends. CDR1 and CDR2 (germline): GTSNPN, SVGIG (reference sequence). The CDR3 extends over 13 amino acids. This chain's CDR3 is CAWSGGRSYEQYF. The CDR3 DNA reads TGTGCCTGGAGTGGTGGGCGCTCCTACGAGCAGTACTTC.

V usage is TRBV12-5 and J usage is TRBJ1-1; D call uncertain. Per germline, CDR1 LGHNT and CDR2 FRNRAP. The CDR3 length is 13 residues. V was shortened by 2 bases and J by 3 bases, with 7 bases between the two germline ends. Here the CDR3 reads CASGLRQDTEAFF. In DNA form, the CDR3 reads TGTGCTAGTGGTTTGAGGCAGGACACTGAAGCTTTCTTT.

V and J are TRBV2 and TRBJ1-1; weak D call: TRBD1 (5 bases). Trimming stripped 4 bases from V and 4 bases from J, with 16 bases between. The CDR3 spans 15 residues. Germline loops: CDR1 SNHLY, CDR2 FYNNEI. The CDR3 sequence is CASSAYRSGGTEAFF. CDR3 nucleotides: TGTGCCAGCAGTGCCTACAGGTCCGGGGGCACTGAAGCTTTCTTT.

This clone came up once. The chain employs TRBV29-1 and TRBJ2-5; D not certain. V was cut by 6 bases and J by 5 bases, with 13 bases left in between. The CDR3 is 12 amino acids. Germline CDR1 SQVTM, CDR2 ANQGSEA. CDR3 sequence (DNA): TGCAGCGTGGTACTACCTCCGGAGACCCAGTACTTC. It yields the protein CSVVLPPETQYF.